This TCR beta chain was recorded in a study of blood T cell repertoires in COVID-19. Study summary: COVID-19 samples collected from the United States, Italy and Spain covered acute and convalescent phases. PBMCs, B-cell-depleted T cells, or T cells provided the cDNA or gDNA that made up the material.

How the authors handled the data: It was from reference gene primer amplification that nucleated cell counts were estimated. Generated by immunoSEQ multiplex PCR, the TCRdb table keeps only in-frame clones and is missing some. The D gene and trimming were derived from the DNA, and the V and J assignments and clone size from that table. The data hold 120,000 to 150,000 clones, with approximately 80% observed a single time. Germline-derived CDR1 and CDR2 are SGHNT and YYREEE (reference sequence). This CDR3 is 15 amino acids long. V trimming: 3 bases; J trimming: 5 bases; junction bases outside the gene matches: 5.

Sequences were obtained from peripheral blood. The receptor was isolated from a human donor in a cohort sampled during active COVID-19. The genes are TRBV5-4 and TRBJ2-2, with 9 bases aligning to TRBD1. The CDR3 loop is CASSSAGTGTGELFF. CDR3 nucleotide sequence: TGTGCCAGCAGCTCCGCCGGGACAGGGACCGGGGAGCTGTTTTTT. Variable domain in full (rest from reference TRBV5-4 and TRBJ2-2): ETGVTQSPTHLIKTRGQQVTLRCSSQSGHNTVSWYQQALGQGPQFIFQYYREEENGRGNFPPRFSGLQFPNYSSELNVNALELDDSALYLCASSSAGTGTGELFFGEGSRLTVL.